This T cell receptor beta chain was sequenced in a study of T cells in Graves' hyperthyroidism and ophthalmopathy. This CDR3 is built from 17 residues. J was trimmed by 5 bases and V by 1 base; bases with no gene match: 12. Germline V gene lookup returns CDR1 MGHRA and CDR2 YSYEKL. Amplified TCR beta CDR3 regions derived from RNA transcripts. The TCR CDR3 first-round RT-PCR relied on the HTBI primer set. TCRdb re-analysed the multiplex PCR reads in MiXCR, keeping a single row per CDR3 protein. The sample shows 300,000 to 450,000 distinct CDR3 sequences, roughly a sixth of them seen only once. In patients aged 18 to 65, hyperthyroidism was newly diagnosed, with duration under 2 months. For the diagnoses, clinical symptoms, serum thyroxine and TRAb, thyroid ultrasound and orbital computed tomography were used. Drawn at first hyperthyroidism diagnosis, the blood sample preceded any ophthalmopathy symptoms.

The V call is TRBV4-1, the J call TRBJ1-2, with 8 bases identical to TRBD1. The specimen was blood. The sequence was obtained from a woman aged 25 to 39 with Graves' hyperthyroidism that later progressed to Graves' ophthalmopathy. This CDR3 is CASSQAQGADRGYGYTF. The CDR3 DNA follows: TGCGCCAGCAGCCAAGCCCAGGGAGCCGACAGGGGTTATGGCTACACCTTC.